This T cell receptor beta chain was recovered during a study of blood T cell repertoires in COVID-19. The overall study: The origin of the acute and convalescent COVID-19 samples was the United States, Italy and Spain.

Methods used by the authors: Estimation of nucleated cell counts relied on the amplification of reference gene primers. Clones were sequenced by immunoSEQ multiplex PCR, and TCRdb holds only the in-frame ones, with some missing. V and J calls plus clone size are reproduced from that table; the DNA served to infer D and trimming. The data hold about 100,000 clones, with about 80% observed a single time. CDR1 and CDR2 (germline): LNHDA, SQIVND (reference sequence). Between the trimmed V and J ends, which lost 5 bases and 1 base, there was a span of 8 bases. This CDR3 spans 13 amino acids. The chain has TRBV19 and TRBJ1-1; D remains unclear. The sequenced sample was peripheral blood. The sequence was obtained from a man aged 65-85 years with active or convalescent COVID-19. The CDR3 DNA reads TGTGCCAGTAGTGTCACGGGGAACACTGAAGCTTTCTTT. Its translation: CASSVTGNTEAFF.